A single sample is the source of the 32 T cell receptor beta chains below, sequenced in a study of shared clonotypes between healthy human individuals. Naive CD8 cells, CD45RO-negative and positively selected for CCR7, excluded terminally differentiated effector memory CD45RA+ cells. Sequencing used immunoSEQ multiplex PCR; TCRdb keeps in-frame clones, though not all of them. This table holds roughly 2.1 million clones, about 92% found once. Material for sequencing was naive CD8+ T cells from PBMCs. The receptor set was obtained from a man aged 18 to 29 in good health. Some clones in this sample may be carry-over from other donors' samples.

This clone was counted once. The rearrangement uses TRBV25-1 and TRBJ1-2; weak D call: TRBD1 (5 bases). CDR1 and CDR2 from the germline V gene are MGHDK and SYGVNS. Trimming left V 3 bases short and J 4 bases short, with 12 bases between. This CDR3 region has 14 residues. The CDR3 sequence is CASSDGDGPYGYTF. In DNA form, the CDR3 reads TGTGCCAGCAGTGATGGGGACGGCCCCTATGGCTACACCTTC.

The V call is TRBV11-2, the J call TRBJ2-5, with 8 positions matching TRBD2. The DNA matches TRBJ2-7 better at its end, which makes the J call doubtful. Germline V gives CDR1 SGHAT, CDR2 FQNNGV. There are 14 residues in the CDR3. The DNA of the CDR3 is TGTGCCAGCAGCTTCGCAGCGGGAGACTACGAGCAGTACTTC. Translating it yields CASSFAAGDYEQYF.

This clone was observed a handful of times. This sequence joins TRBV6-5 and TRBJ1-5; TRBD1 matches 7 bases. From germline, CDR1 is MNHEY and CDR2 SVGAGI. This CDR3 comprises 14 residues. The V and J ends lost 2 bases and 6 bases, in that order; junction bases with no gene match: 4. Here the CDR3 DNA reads TGTGCCAGCAGTTACCGACAGGGAGTTCAGCCCCAGCATTTT. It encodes CASSYRQGVQPQHF.

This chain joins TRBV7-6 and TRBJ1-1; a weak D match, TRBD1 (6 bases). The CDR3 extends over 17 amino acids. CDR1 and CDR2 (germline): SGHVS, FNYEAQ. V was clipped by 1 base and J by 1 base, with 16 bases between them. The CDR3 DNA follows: TGTGCCAGCAGCTTAGATGGTCAGGGGATAAGGAACACTGAAGCTTTCTTT. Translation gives CASSLDGQGIRNTEAFF.

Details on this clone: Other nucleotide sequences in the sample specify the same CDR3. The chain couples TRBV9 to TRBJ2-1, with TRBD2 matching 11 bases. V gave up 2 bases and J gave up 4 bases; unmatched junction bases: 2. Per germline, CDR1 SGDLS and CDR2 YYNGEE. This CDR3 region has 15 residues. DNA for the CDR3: TGTGCCAGCAGCGTTGGGACTAGCGGATACAATGAGCAGTTCTTC. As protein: CASSVGTSGYNEQFF.

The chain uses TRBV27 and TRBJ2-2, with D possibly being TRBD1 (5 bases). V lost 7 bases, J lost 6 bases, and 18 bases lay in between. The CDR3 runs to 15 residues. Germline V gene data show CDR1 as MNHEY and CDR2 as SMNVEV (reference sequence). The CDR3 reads CASTPGNVEAGELFF. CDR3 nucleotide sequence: TGTGCCAGCACCCCAGGGAATGTAGAGGCCGGGGAGCTGTTTTTT.

The CDR3 region is CASSQDGLGNYGYTF. For the CDR3, the DNA is TGCGCCAGCAGCCAAGATGGGCTAGGTAACTATGGCTACACCTTC. The chain uses TRBV4-1 and TRBJ1-2; D gene unclear. Trimming cost V 0 bases and J 1 base, with 9 bases left between them. The CDR3 loop spans 15 amino acids. CDR1 is MGHRA and CDR2 is YSYEKL in the germline V gene.

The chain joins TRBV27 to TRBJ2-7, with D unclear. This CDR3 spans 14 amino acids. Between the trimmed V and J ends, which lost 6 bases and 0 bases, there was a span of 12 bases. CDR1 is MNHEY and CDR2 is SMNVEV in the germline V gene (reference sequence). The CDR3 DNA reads TGTGCCAGCAGGTCCCTCATTAGCTCCTACGAGCAGTACTTC. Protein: CASRSLISSYEQYF.

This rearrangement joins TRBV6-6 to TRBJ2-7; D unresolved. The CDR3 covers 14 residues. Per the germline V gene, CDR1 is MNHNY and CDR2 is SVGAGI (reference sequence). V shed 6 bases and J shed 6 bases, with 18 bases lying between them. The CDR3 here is CASSPHRGTAEQYF. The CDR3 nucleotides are TGTGCCAGCAGCCCCCATCGCGGTACCGCCGAGCAGTACTTC.

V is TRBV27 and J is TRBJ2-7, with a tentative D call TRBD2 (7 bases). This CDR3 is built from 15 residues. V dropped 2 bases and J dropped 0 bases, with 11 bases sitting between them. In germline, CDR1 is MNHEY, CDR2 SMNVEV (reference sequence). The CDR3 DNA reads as TGTGCCAGCAGTTTAAGAGGGGGGGACTCCTACGAGCAGTACTTC. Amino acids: CASSLRGGDSYEQYF.

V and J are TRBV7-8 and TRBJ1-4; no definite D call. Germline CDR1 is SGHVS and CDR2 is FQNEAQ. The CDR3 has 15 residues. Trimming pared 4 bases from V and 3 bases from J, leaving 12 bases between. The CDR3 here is CASSSRSEPNEKLFF. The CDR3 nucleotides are TGTGCCAGCAGCTCACGGTCAGAGCCTAATGAAAAACTGTTTTTT.

The CDR3 loop reads CASSQVYQRTYEQYF. The CDR3 DNA reads TGCGCCAGCAGCCAAGTCTACCAGCGGACCTACGAGCAGTACTTC. The chain uses TRBV4-3 and TRBJ2-7; D perhaps matches TRBD2 (5 bases). The germline V and J ends were trimmed by 1 base and 2 bases, with 12 bases remaining between them. The CDR3 consists of 15 residues. Germline CDR1 is LGHNA and CDR2 is YSLEER.

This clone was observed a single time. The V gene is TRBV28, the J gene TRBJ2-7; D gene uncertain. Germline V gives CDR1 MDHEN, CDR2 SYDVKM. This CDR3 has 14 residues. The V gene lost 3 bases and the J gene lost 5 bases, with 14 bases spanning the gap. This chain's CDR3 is CASSFPSGQNEQYF. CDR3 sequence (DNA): TGTGCCAGCAGTTTCCCTTCTGGGCAGAACGAGCAGTACTTC.

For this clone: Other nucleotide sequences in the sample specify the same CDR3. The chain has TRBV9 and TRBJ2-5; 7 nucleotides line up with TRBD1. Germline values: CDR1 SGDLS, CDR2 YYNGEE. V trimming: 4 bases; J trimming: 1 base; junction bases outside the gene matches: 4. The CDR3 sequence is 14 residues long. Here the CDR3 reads CASSPGTVQETQYF. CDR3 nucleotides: TGTGCCAGCAGCCCTGGGACAGTCCAAGAGACCCAGTACTTC.

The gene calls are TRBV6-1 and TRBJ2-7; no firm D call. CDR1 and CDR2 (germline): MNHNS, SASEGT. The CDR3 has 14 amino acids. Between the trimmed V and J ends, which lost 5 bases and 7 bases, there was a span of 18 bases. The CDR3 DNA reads TGTGCCAGCAGTCCCCGTTACCCAGCACGGGAGCAGTACTTC. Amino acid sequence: CASSPRYPAREQYF.

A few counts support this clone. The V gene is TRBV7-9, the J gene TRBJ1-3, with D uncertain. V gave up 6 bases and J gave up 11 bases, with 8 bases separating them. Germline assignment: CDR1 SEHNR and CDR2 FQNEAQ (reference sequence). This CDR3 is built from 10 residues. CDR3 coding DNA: TGTGCCAGCAGTTCAAATGCCATATATTTT. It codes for CASSSNAIYF.

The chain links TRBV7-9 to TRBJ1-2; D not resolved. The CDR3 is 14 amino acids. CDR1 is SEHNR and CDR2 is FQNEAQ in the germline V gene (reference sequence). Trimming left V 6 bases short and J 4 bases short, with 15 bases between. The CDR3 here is CASSFTSETYGYTF. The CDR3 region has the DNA TGTGCCAGCAGTTTCACATCAGAGACCTATGGCTACACCTTC.

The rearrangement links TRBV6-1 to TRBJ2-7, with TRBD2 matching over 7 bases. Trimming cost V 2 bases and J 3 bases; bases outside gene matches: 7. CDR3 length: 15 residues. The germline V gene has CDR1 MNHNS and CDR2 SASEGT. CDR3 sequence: CASSELGGDLYEQYF. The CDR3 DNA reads TGTGCCAGCAGTGAATTGGGGGGGGATCTCTACGAGCAGTACTTC.

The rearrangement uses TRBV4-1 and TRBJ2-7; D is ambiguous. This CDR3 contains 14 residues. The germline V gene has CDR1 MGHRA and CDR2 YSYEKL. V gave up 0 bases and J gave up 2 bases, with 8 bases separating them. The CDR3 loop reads CASSQEGKPYEQYF. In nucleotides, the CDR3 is TGCGCCAGCAGCCAAGAGGGCAAGCCCTACGAGCAGTACTTC.

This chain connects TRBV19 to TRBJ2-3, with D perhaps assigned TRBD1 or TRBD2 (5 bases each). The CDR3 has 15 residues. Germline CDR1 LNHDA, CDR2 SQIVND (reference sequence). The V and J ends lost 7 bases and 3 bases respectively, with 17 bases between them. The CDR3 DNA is TGTGCCAGTACCGCCCAGGGAGTCTGGACAGATACGCAGTATTTT. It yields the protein CASTAQGVWTDTQYF. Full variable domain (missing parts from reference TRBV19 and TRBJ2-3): DGGITQSPKYLFRKEGQNVTLSCEQNLNHDAMYWYRQDPGQGLRLIYYSQIVNDFQKGDIAEGYSVSREKKESFPLTVTSAQKNPTAFYLCASTAQGVWTDTQYFGPGTRLTVL.

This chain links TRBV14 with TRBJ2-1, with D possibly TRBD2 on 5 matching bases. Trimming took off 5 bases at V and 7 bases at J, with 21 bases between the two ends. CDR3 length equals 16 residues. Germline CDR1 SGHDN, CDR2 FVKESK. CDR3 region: CASSILALHILNEQFF. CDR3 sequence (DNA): TGTGCCAGCAGCATTCTAGCACTACATATCCTGAATGAGCAGTTCTTC.

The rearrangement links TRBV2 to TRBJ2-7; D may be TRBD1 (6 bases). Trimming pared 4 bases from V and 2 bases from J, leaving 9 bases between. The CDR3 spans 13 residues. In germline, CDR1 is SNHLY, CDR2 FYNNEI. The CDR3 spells CASSVQGAYEQYF. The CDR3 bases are TGTGCCAGCAGTGTACAGGGAGCCTACGAGCAGTACTTC.

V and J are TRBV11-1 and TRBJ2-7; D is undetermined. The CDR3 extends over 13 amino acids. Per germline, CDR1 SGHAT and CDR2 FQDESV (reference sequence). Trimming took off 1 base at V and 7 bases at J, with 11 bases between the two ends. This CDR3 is CASSLVEANEQYF. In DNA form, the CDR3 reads TGTGCCAGCAGCTTAGTCGAAGCGAATGAGCAGTACTTC.

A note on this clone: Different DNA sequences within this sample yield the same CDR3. Here the CDR3 reads CATSRAAGELFF. CDR3 DNA sequence: TGTGCCACCAGCAGGGCCGCCGGGGAGCTGTTTTTT. The chain has TRBV15 and TRBJ2-2, with unresolved D. The CDR3 is 12 residues long. V shed 3 bases and J shed 6 bases, with 5 bases lying between them. Per the germline V gene, CDR1 is LNHNV and CDR2 is YYDKDF (reference sequence). Drawing the rest from reference TRBV15 and TRBJ2-2, the complete variable domain is DAMVIQNPRYQVTQFGKPVTLSCSQTLNHNVMYWYQQKSSQAPKLLFHYYDKDFNNEADTPDNFQSRRPNTSFCFLDIRSPGLGDTAMYLCATSRAAGELFFGEGSRLTVL.

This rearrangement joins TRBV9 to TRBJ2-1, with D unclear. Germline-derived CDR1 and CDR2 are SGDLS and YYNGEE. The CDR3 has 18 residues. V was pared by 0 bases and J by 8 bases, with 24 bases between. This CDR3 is CASSVGGWATRQIDEQFF. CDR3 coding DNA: TGTGCCAGCAGCGTAGGAGGATGGGCTACTCGCCAGATAGATGAGCAGTTCTTC.

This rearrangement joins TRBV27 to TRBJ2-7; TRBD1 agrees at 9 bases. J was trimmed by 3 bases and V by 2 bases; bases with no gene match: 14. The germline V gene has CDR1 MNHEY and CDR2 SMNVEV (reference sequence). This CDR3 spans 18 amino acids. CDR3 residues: CASSLQIPYRGQGYEQYF. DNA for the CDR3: TGTGCCAGCAGTTTACAGATCCCCTACAGGGGGCAAGGCTACGAGCAGTACTTC.

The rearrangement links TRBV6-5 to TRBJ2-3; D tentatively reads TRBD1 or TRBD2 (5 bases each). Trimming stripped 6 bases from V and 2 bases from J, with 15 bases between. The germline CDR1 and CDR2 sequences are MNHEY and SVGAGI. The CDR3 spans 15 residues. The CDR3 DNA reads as TGTGCCAGCAGCCGAGCTCAGGGACCCACAGATACGCAGTATTTT. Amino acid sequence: CASSRAQGPTDTQYF.

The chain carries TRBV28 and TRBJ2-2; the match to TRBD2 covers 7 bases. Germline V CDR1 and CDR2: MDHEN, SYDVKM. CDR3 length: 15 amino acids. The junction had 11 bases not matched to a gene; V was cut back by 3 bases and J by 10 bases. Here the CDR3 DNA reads TGTGCCAGCAGTTTGGGCCGGCGGGAGATAGAGGAGCTGTTTTTT. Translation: CASSLGRREIEELFF.

CDR3 sequence: CASSQGRFSNLAGPPRGNEQFF. The CDR3 nucleotides are TGCGCCAGCAGCCAAGGACGTTTCTCTAACCTAGCGGGCCCACCCCGGGGAAATGAGCAGTTCTTC. V and J are TRBV4-3 and TRBJ2-1; 8 bases align to TRBD2. V was pared by 1 base and J by 7 bases, with 27 bases of the junction left unmatched. Germline V CDR1 and CDR2: LGHNA, YSLEER. The CDR3 extends over 22 amino acids.

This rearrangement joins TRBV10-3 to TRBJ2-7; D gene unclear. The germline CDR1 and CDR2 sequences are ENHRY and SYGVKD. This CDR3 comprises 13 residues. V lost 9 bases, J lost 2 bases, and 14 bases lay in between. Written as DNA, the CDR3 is TGTGCCATGGCCTCTGGGGAAACCTACGAGCAGTACTTC. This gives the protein CAMASGETYEQYF.

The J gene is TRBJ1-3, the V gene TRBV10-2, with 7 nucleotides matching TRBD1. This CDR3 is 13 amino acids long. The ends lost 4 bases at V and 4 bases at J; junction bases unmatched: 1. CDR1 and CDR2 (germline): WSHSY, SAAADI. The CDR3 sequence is CASSGDSGNTIYF. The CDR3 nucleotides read TGCGCCAGCAGTGGGGACAGCGGAAACACCATATATTTT.

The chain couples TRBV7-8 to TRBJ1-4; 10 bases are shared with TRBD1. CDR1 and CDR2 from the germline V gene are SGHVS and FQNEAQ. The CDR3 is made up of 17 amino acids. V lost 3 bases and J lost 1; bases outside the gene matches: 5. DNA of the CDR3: TGTGCCAGCAGCTTCTTAGGACAGGGGGGAACTAATGAAAAACTGTTTTTT. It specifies CASSFLGQGGTNEKLFF.